A single T cell receptor (beta chain) is shown here with its context. Primers: 60 Vbeta forward and 13 Jbeta reverse. Some clones are missing from TCRdb's copy, which holds only in-frame ones; the method was immunoSEQ multiplex PCR. The sample has some 140,000 clones, around nine tenths seen once. Germline V gene sequence: CDR1 SGHTA, CDR2 FQGNSA. The ends lost 4 bases at V and 0 bases at J; junction bases unmatched: 4. The CDR3 runs to 16 residues. The entry originates in a study of cytomegalovirus exposure and HLA in healthy donors. Source material: PBMCs. The clonotype comes from a woman aged 25 to 39 in good health and CMV-seronegative. J is TRBJ2-1 and V is TRBV7-2; 9 nucleotides align to TRBD1. The CDR3 here is CASSWTGASSYNEQFF. CDR3 coding DNA: TGTGCCAGCAGCTGGACAGGGGCCTCCTCCTACAATGAGCAGTTCTTC.